This T cell receptor (beta chain) was recorded in a study of T cell responses to AZD1222 COVID-19 vaccine. Concerning this clone itself: Its specificity is unknown.

Sequenced by immunoSEQ multiplex PCR; TCRdb stores in-frame clones only, minus some. The sample contains some 150,000 clones, roughly 93% of which appear only once. Findings and caveats of the study: Seropositivity was recorded at baseline in only a handful of AZD1222 recipients. Spike was spanned by vaccine-associated CD4 TCRs, with dominance at 160-218 and 743-854. The donor group comprised mostly white British people and more females; the analysis possibly underestimated clonal diversity. All repertoire sampling was performed exclusively after the peak T cell response.

The material sequenced was peripheral blood, taken on day 0 of AZD1222 vaccination. The TCR comes from an adult in good health.

CDR3 sequence: CASSENTRGEKLFF. The CDR3, as DNA: TGTGCCAGCAGTGAAAACACCCGAGGGGAAAAACTGTTTTTT. The genes are TRBV2 and TRBJ1-4; D call uncertain. V was shortened by 2 bases and J by 8 bases, with 12 bases between the two germline ends. The CDR3 sequence is 14 residues long. Germline V gives CDR1 SNHLY, CDR2 FYNNEI.